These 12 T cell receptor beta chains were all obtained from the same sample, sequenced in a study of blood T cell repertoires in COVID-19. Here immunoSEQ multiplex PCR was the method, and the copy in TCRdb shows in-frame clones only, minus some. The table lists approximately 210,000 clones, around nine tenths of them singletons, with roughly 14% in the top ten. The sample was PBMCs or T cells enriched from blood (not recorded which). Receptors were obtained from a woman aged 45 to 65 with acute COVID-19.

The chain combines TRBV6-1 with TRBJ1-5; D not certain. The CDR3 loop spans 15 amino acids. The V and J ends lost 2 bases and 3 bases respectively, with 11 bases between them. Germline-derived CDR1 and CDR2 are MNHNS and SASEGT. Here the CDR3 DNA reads TGTGCCAGCAGTGAATGGGAGGCTCCCAATCAGCCCCAGCATTTT. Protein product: CASSEWEAPNQPQHF.

This CDR3 is CASRPGTEGSISYEQYF. CDR3 bases: TGTGCCAGCAGACCTGGGACAGAAGGCTCCATCTCCTACGAGCAGTACTTC. V usage is TRBV28 and J usage is TRBJ2-7; TRBD1 agrees at 7 bases. This CDR3 has 17 amino acids. V dropped 6 bases and J dropped 0; count of bases not matched to a gene: 14. The V gene's germline CDR1 is MDHEN and CDR2 SYDVKM. The entire variable domain, with the rest obtained from reference TRBV28 and TRBJ2-7, is as follows: DVKVTQSSRYLVKRTGEKVFLECVQDMDHENMFWYRQDPGLGLRLIYFSYDVKMKEKGDIPEGYSVSREKKERFSLILESASTNQTSMYLCASRPGTEGSISYEQYFGPGTRLTVT.

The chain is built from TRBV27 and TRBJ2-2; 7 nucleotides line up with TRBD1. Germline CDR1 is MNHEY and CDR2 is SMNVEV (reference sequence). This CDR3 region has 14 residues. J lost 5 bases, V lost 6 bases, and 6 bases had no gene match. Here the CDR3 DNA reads TGTGCCAGCAGAGCGGACAGGCCTACCGGGGAGCTGTTTTTT. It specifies CASRADRPTGELFF.

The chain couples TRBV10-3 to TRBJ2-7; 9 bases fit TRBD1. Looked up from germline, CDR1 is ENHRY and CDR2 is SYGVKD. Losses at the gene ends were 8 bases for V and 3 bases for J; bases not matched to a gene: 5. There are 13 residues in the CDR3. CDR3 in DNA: TGTGCCATCGGGGACAGGGTGTACTACGAGCAGTACTTC. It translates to CAIGDRVYYEQYF.

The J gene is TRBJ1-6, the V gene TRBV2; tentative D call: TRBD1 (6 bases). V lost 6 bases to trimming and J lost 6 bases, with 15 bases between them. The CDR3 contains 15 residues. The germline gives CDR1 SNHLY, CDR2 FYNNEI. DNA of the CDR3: TGTGCCAGCAGCGCTACAGGGAGGGGTAATTCACCCCTCCACTTT. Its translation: CASSATGRGNSPLHF.

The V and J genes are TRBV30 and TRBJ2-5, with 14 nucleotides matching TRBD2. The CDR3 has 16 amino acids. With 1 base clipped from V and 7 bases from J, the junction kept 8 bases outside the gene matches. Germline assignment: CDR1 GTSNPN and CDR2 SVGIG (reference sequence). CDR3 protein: CAWSAPGLAGVGTQYF. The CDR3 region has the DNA TGTGCCTGGAGTGCCCCGGGACTAGCGGGAGTTGGGACCCAGTACTTC.

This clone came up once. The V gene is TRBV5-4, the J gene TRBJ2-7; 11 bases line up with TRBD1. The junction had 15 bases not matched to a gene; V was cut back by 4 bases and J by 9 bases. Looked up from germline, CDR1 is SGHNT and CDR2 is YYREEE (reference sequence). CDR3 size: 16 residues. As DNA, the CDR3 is TGTGCCAGCAGCCCTAGTGGGACAGGGGGAGTCCTGGGGCAGTACTTC. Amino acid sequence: CASSPSGTGGVLGQYF.

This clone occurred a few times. In DNA form, the CDR3 reads TGTGCCAGCAGCCCCGACGGCTGGGAGGGCTACACCTTC. This encodes CASSPDGWEGYTF. The chain joins TRBV3-1 (or the pseudogene TRBV3-2) to TRBJ1-2, with D unclear. The V end was cut by 4 bases, the J end by 8 bases, with 14 bases between. The CDR3 extends over 13 amino acids. The germline CDR1 and CDR2 sequences are LGHDT and YNNKEL (reference sequence).

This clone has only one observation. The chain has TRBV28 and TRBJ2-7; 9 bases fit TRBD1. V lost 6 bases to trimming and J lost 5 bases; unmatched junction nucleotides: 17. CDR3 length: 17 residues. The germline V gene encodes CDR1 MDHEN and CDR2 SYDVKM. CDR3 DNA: TGTGCCAGCAGCATAGCCATACCCGGGACAGGGATCGACGAGCAGTACTTC. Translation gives CASSIAIPGTGIDEQYF.

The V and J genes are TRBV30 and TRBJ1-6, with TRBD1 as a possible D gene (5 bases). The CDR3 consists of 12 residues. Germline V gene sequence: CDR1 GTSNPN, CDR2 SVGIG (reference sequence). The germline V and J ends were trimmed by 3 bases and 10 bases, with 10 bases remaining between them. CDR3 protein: CAWSRARSPLHF. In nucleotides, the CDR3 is TGTGCCTGGAGCAGGGCTCGATCACCCCTCCACTTT.

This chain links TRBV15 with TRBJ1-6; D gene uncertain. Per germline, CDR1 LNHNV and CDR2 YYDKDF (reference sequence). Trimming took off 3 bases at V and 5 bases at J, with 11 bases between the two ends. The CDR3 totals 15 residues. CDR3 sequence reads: CATSRTRLNNSPLHF. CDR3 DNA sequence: TGTGCCACCAGCAGGACACGGCTAAATAATTCACCCCTCCACTTT.

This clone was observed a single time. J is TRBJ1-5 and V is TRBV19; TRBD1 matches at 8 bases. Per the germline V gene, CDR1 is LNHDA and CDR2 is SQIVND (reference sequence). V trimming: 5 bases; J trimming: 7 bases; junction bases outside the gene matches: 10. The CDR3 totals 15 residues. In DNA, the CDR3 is TGTGCCAGTAGTTGGGACAGGAGGCCAATGCAGCCCCAGCATTTT. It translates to CASSWDRRPMQPQHF.